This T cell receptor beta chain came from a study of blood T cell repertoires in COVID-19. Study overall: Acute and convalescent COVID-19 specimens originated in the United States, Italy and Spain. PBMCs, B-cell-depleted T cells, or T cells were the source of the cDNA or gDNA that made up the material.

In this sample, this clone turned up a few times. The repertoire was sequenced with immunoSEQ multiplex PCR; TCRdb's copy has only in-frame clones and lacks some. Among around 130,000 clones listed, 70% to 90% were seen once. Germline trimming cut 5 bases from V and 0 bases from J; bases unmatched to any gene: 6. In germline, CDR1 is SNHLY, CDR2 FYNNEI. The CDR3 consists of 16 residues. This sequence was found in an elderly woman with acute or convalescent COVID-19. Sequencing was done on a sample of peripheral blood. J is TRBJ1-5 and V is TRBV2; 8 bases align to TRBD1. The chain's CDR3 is CASSYQGAPSNQPQHF. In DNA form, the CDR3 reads TGTGCCAGCAGTTATCAGGGGGCCCCTAGCAATCAGCCCCAGCATTTT. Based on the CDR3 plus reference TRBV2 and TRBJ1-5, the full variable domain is EPEVTQTPSHQVTQMGQEVILRCVPISNHLYFYWYRQILGQKVEFLVSFYNNEISEKSEIFDDQFSVERPDGSNFTLKIRSTKLEDSAMYFCASSYQGAPSNQPQHFGDGTRLSIL.